This T cell receptor beta chain originates from a study of T cell repertoires in cytomegalovirus infection. Overall study results and limits: HLA-C-restricted CMV-specific TCR beta clonotypes prevailed in the ex vivo response. People with CMV and the relevant HLA were identified by cumulative public TCR beta family frequency.

A remark on this clonotype: Its antigen is as yet unknown. A read error is possible here, since a much larger clone lies one base away.

This CDR3 comprises 14 residues. CDR1 SGHTA and CDR2 FQGNSA come from the germline V gene. TCRdb redid the calling of the reads with MiXCR, one entry per CDR3 protein. The sample holds approximately 990,000 distinct CDR3 sequences, under 40% seen once. The TCR was taken from a human donor in good health (CMV status not recorded). Some clones in this sample may be carry-over from other donors' samples. The starting material was cultured CD8+ T cells from PBMCs, obtained from culture after CMV antigen stimulation. The J gene is TRBJ2-7, the V gene TRBV7-2; D ambiguous. The DNA of the CDR3 is TGTGCCAACAGCGCGTACCACTTGGCCTACGAGCAGTACGTC. It codes for CANSAYHLAYEQYV.